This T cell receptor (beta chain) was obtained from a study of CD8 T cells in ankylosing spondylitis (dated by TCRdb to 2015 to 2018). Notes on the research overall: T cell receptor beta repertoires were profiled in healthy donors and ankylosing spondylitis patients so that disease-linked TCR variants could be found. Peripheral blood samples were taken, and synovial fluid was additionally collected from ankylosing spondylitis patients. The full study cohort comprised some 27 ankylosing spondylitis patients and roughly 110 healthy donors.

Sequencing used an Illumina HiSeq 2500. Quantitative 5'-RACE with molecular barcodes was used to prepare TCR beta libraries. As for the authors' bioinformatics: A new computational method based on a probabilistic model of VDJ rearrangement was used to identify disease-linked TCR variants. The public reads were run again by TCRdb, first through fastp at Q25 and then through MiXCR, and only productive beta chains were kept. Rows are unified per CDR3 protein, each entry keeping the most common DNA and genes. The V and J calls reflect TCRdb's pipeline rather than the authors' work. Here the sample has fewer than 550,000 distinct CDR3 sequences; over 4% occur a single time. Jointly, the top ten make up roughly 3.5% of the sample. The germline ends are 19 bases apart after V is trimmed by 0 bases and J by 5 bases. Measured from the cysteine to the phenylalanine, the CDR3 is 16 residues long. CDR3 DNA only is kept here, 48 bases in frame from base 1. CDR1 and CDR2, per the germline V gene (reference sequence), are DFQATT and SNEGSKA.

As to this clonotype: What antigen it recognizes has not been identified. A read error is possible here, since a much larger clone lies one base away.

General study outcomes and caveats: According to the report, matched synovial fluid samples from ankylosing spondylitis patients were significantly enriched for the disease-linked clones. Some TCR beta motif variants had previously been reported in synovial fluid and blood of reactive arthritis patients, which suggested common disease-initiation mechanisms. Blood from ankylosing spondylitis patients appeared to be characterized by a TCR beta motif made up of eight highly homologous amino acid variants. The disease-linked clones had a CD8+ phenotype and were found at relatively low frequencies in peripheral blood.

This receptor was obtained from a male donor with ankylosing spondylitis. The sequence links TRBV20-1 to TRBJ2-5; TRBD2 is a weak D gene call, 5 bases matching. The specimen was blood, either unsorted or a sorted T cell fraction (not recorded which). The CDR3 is CSARDFHGGSQETQYF. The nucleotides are TGCAGTGCTAGAGACTTCCACGGCGGGTCTCAGGAGACCCAGTACTTC.